The rows below give T cell receptor beta chains drawn from one sample of a study of T cells in Graves' hyperthyroidism and ophthalmopathy. TCRdb recomputed calls from the multiplex PCR reads with MiXCR, one row per CDR3 protein. The sample carries about 360,000 distinct CDR3 sequences, over 10% recorded once. The specimen sequenced was blood. The receptors were sampled from a woman aged 18-29 years with Graves' hyperthyroidism. Both conserved end residues are part of each CDR3. D genes are given only for firm matches. For some rows the clone size is stated as once, few or many, or as a class when expanded; others skip it.

J gene: TRBJ1-2; V gene: TRBV4-1; D gene: TRBD1; clone size: .; CDR3 DNA: TGCGCCAGCAGCCCGGAAGGTCAAGTCGGGCCGACAGGGAATGGCTACACCTTC; CDR3 protein: CASSPEGQVGPTGNGYTF
J gene: TRBJ1-4; V gene: TRBV13; D gene: .; clone size: many; CDR3 DNA: TGTGCCAGCAGCCCCCTTGGCGGGGTCCGTCGAGGTAATGAAAAACTGTTTTTT; CDR3 protein: CASSPLGGVRRGNEKLFF
J gene: TRBJ1-2; V gene: TRBV3-1; D gene: .; clone size: .; CDR3 DNA: TGTGCCAGCAGCCAAGCCCTCCAGGGTAACTATGGCTACACCTTC; CDR3 protein: CASSQALQGNYGYTF
J gene: TRBJ2-3; V gene: TRBV14; D gene: TRBD2; clone size: .; CDR3 DNA: TGTGCCAGCAGTCGGACTAGCGGGAGTAGAGATACGCAGTATTTT; CDR3 protein: CASSRTSGSRDTQYF
J gene: TRBJ2-1; V gene: TRBV7-3; D gene: .; clone size: .; CDR3 DNA: TGTGCCAGCAGCTTAAACAAGTACAATGAGCAGTTCTTC; CDR3 protein: CASSLNKYNEQFF
J gene: TRBJ2-7; V gene: TRBV28; D gene: .; clone size: many; CDR3 DNA: TGTGCCAGCAGCCTTCCCCACGAGCAGTACTTC; CDR3 protein: CASSLPHEQYF
J gene: TRBJ1-2; V gene: TRBV10-3; D gene: TRBD1; clone size: many; CDR3 DNA: TGTGCCATCAGGACCCGGGACAGGGATGGCTACACCTTC; CDR3 protein: CAIRTRDRDGYTF
J gene: TRBJ2-3; V gene: TRBV5-1; D gene: .; clone size: many; CDR3 DNA: TGCGCCAGCAACCCCGTTGGGGGCACAGATACGCAGTATTTT; CDR3 protein: CASNPVGGTDTQYF
J gene: TRBJ1-2; V gene: TRBV4-3; D gene: TRBD1; clone size: .; CDR3 DNA: TGCGCCAGCAGCCAAGAGGAAGGAGACAGGGCTAACTATGGCTACACCTTC; CDR3 protein: CASSQEEGDRANYGYTF
J gene: TRBJ2-2; V gene: TRBV2; D gene: .; clone size: many; CDR3 DNA: TGTGCCAGCAGTACTTACCGGACCCTAAGGGGGGAGCTGTTTTTT; CDR3 protein: CASSTYRTLRGELFF
J gene: TRBJ2-1; V gene: TRBV19; D gene: .; clone size: few; CDR3 DNA: TGTGCCAGTTCCGGACAATCCAATGAGCAGTTCTTC; CDR3 protein: CASSGQSNEQFF
J gene: TRBJ2-4; V gene: TRBV4-1; D gene: .; clone size: .; CDR3 DNA: TGCGCCAGCAGCCGATTGATAGGGATAGCCAAAAACATTCAGTACTTC; CDR3 protein: CASSRLIGIAKNIQYF
J gene: TRBJ2-6; V gene: TRBV7-2; D gene: .; clone size: many; CDR3 DNA: TGTGCCAGCAGCCCATGGGCCACCTCTGGGGCCAACGTCCTGACTTTC; CDR3 protein: CASSPWATSGANVLTF
J gene: TRBJ1-6; V gene: TRBV3-1; D gene: .; clone size: many; CDR3 DNA: TGTGCCAGCAGCCAAGACCCGACAGGACGTCGTGTCCTCCACTTT; CDR3 protein: CASSQDPTGRRVLHF
J gene: TRBJ1-1; V gene: TRBV12-3/TRBV12-4; D gene: .; clone size: many; CDR3 DNA: TGTGCCAGCAGTGCAGGATATGAAGCTTTCTTT; CDR3 protein: CASSAGYEAFF
J gene: TRBJ1-1; V gene: TRBV6-6; D gene: TRBD1; clone size: many; CDR3 DNA: TGTGCCAGCAGTTACGGGGACAGTATGAACACTGAAGCTTTCTTT; CDR3 protein: CASSYGDSMNTEAFF
J gene: TRBJ2-3; V gene: TRBV7-3; D gene: TRBD1; clone size: many; CDR3 DNA: TGTGCCAGCAGCTTCACGGGACAGGGGACAGATACGCAGTATTTT; CDR3 protein: CASSFTGQGTDTQYF
J gene: TRBJ2-2; V gene: TRBV11-1; D gene: .; clone size: many; CDR3 DNA: TGTGCCAGCAGCCCCCTGACAGCGGGCACCGGGGAGCTGTTTTTT; CDR3 protein: CASSPLTAGTGELFF
J gene: TRBJ2-6; V gene: TRBV7-3; D gene: .; clone size: medium-sized; CDR3 DNA: TGTGCCAGCAGCATCCAGGGTTTCTCTGGGGCCAACGTCCTGACTTTC; CDR3 protein: CASSIQGFSGANVLTF
J gene: TRBJ2-2; V gene: TRBV7-3; D gene: .; clone size: .; CDR3 DNA: TGTGCCAGCAGCGTATACGGCGGGGGGGAGCTGTTTTTT; CDR3 protein: CASSVYGGGELFF
J gene: TRBJ2-1; V gene: TRBV2; D gene: .; clone size: .; CDR3 DNA: TGTGCCAGCAGTGATCTCGGGACGGAATACTATGAGCAGTTCTTC; CDR3 protein: CASSDLGTEYYEQFF